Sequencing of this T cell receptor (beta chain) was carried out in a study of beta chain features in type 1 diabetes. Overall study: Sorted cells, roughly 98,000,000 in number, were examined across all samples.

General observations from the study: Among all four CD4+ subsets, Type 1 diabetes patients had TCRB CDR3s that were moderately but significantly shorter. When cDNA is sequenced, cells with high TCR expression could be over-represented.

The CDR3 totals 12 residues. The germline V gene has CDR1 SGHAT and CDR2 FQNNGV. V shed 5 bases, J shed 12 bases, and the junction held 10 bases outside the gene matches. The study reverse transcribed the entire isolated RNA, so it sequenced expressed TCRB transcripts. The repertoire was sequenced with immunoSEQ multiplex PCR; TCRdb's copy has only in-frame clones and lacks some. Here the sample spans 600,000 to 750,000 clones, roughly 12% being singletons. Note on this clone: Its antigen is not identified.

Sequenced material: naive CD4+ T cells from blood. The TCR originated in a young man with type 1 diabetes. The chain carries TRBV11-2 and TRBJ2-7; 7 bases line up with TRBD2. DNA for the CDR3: TGTGCCAGCAGCCAGCGGGACGGCTCACGGTACTTC. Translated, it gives CASSQRDGSRYF.